This passage covers 10 T cell receptor beta chains from one sample sequenced in a study of blood T cell repertoires in COVID-19. Generated by immunoSEQ multiplex PCR, the TCRdb table keeps only in-frame clones and is missing some. The table has 200,000 to 300,000 clones, about 90% seen once. Sequenced input: peripheral blood. The receptors stem from a person aged 18 to 29 with COVID-19, enrolled during active disease.

The gene calls are TRBV29-1 and TRBJ1-2; no reliable D call. The germline V and J ends were trimmed by 3 bases and 7 bases, with 18 bases remaining between them. This CDR3 has 14 amino acids. Per the germline V gene, CDR1 is SQVTM and CDR2 is ANQGSEA. Here the CDR3 reads CSVEEGLPRGGYTF. The CDR3 bases are TGCAGCGTTGAGGAGGGATTGCCGCGCGGTGGCTACACCTTC. The full variable domain, with the rest looked up from reference TRBV29-1 and TRBJ1-2, is SAVISQKPSRDICQRGTSLTIQCQVDSQVTMMFWYRQQPGQSLTLIATANQGSEATYESGFVIDKFPISRPNLTFSTLTVSNMSPEDSSIYLCSVEEGLPRGGYTFGSGTRLTVV.

The V call is TRBV6-5, the J call TRBJ1-2; D possibly corresponds to TRBD1 (5 bases). Germline V gene lookup returns CDR1 MNHEY and CDR2 SVGAGI. CDR3 length: 15 amino acids. Trimming left V 5 bases short and J 4 bases short, with 17 bases between. DNA for the CDR3: TGTGCCAGCAGTATAGGGCTCCAGGGCCGCTATGGCTACACCTTC. It yields the protein CASSIGLQGRYGYTF.

For this clone: The same CDR3 also results from other DNA sequences found in this sample. The chain couples TRBV2 to TRBJ1-2; D perhaps matches TRBD1 (5 bases). The CDR3 is 13 residues long. The germline V gene encodes CDR1 SNHLY and CDR2 FYNNEI. V lost 3 bases to trimming and J lost 4 bases, with 9 bases between them. CDR3 coding DNA: TGTGCCAGCAGTGAGGAGCAGGGCTATGGCTACACCTTC. Translating it yields CASSEEQGYGYTF. The full variable domain, completed using reference TRBV2 and TRBJ1-2, is EPEVTQTPSHQVTQMGQEVILRCVPISNHLYFYWYRQILGQKVEFLVSFYNNEISEKSEIFDDQFSVERPDGSNFTLKIRSTKLEDSAMYFCASSEEQGYGYTFGSGTRLTVV.

The chain has TRBV6-5 and TRBJ1-1; 8 bases match TRBD1. Germline lookup yields CDR1 MNHEY and CDR2 SVGAGI. The CDR3 length is 13 residues. V shed 6 bases and J 1 base; nucleotides not matched to a gene: 1. CDR3 DNA sequence: TGTGCCAGCAGAGGGACAGGGAACACTGAAGCTTTCTTT. This encodes CASRGTGNTEAFF.

The chain combines TRBV5-1 with TRBJ2-3; D unresolved. The CDR3 is made up of 14 amino acids. Germline V gene data show CDR1 as SGHRS and CDR2 as YFSETQ. V lost 1 base to trimming and J lost 2 bases, with 8 bases between them. For the CDR3, the DNA is TGCGCCAGCAGCTTGAGCTCCATCACAGATACGCAGTATTTT. Protein: CASSLSSITDTQYF.

The rearrangement uses TRBV5-4 and TRBJ1-2; D perhaps matches TRBD1 (6 bases). V was pared by 0 bases and J by 2 bases, with 8 bases between. This CDR3 has 14 amino acids. Germline-derived CDR1 and CDR2 are SGHNT and YYREEE (reference sequence). DNA for the CDR3: TGTGCCAGCAGCTTGGACAGGGAGAACTATGGCTACACCTTC. Its translation: CASSLDRENYGYTF.

The chain employs TRBV30 and TRBJ2-1; weak D call: TRBD2 (6 bases). Trimming pared 3 bases from V and 4 bases from J, leaving 13 bases between. The CDR3 runs to 14 residues. Germline V lookup: CDR1 GTSNPN, CDR2 SVGIG (reference sequence). CDR3 sequence (DNA): TGTGCCTGGAGCTCGGAGGGCCAGTACAATGAGCAGTTCTTC. Amino acids: CAWSSEGQYNEQFF.

V is TRBV9 and J is TRBJ1-4; no reliable D call. Trimming took off 4 bases at V and 3 bases at J, with 10 bases between the two ends. The CDR3 sequence is 14 residues long. The germline V gene encodes CDR1 SGDLS and CDR2 YYNGEE. The CDR3 nucleotides read TGTGCCAGCAGCCCTAGTGGTTCTAATGAAAAACTGTTTTTT. This encodes CASSPSGSNEKLFF.

The chain is built from TRBV7-3 and TRBJ1-1; perhaps TRBD1 as D (5 bases). V was trimmed by 4 bases and J by 4 bases, leaving 10 bases between them. Germline lookup yields CDR1 SGHTA and CDR2 FQGTGA. The CDR3 extends over 13 amino acids. In DNA, the CDR3 is TGTGCCAGCAGCTCGCAGGGAATCACTGAAGCTTTCTTT. It is translated as CASSSQGITEAFF.

CDR3 sequence reads: CASSLSTSGPFYEQYF. DNA for the CDR3: TGTGCCAGCAGTTTATCTACTAGCGGACCCTTCTACGAGCAGTACTTC. The chain recombines TRBV28 with TRBJ2-7, with TRBD2 matching over 8 bases. The CDR3 totals 16 residues. The germline V gene has CDR1 MDHEN and CDR2 SYDVKM. With V trimmed by 1 base and J by 3 bases, 8 bases remained unmatched.